This TCR beta chain was profiled in a study of human CD4 T cells and Enterobacteriaceae (TCRdb year 2020). What the authors observed across the whole study: The reactivity of ex vivo clonotypes was inferred solely by matching the nucleotide sequences of those clonotypes to CFSE-low cultures from the same donors. Ex vivo, broadly cross-reactive clonotypes appeared more expanded than specific ones, with about 55% of the 19 and about 65% of the roughly 34 in the top 5%.

In this sample, this clone turned up once. Its antigen remains undetermined. The sample holds no much larger clone one base away, and base qualities are not on file. Memory CD4+ T cells, defined as all CD4+ cells except CD45RA+CCR7+CD95- naive cells, were FACS-sorted on a FACSAria III to over 95% purity. Healthy donor blood was obtained from blood donation centers in Switzerland. Positive selection with CD4 and CD14 magnetic microbeads was used to enrich total CD4+ T cells and monocytes. CD8+, CD14+, CD16+, CD56+, CD19+ and CD25-bright cells were excluded before sorting. In a couple of blood donors, total memory CD4+ T cells were sequenced directly ex vivo to assess in vivo expansion of bacteria-reactive clonotypes. Peripheral blood mononuclear cells were isolated from donor blood using Ficoll-Paque Plus. Deep-level sequencing was performed on ex vivo total memory CD4+ samples, with a detection sensitivity of one cell in 200,000. The QIAamp DNA Micro Kit was used to extract genomic DNA from cell pellets, and spectrophotometry was used to check the quantity and purity of the genomic DNA. The immunoSEQ multiplex PCR assay was used to amplify TCR Vbeta CDR3 regions. The Illumina HiSeq platform was used to sequence the amplicons. Retrieved sequences were 87 nucleotides long and contained the CDR3 region. Processing in the source paper ran as follows. Each unique productive TCR Vbeta nucleotide sequence counted as a clonotype and was quantified by productive template frequency from ImmunoSEQ Analyzer V3.0. A threshold at the top 5th percentile of each frequency-ranked repertoire was used to define expanded clonotypes. Repertoire overlap was calculated as Chao-Jaccard using the R package fossil and displayed by nonmetric multidimensional scaling using the R package MASS. The table comes from immuneACCESS by way of TCRdb, which keeps in-frame sequences with V and J called. Part of the clones is missing from these tables; in studies checked, under half for an unresolved V gene and the rest for unknown reasons. Clone size and V and J calls were adopted from that table, with D and trimming inferred from the DNA. The sample records tens of thousands of clones, 80% to 90% of which are singletons. The ten top clones hold approximately 0.9% of the sample.

A distance of 9 bases separates the germline ends of V and J, which lose 0 bases and 1 base respectively. CDR3 length: 16 amino acids, cysteine to phenylalanine. The retained sequence is limited to the CDR3, 48 bases, with the frame set at the first base. Based on the germline V gene (reference sequence), the CDR1 and CDR2 sequences are SEHNR and FQNEAQ. The rearrangement joined TRBV7-9 to TRBJ2-2, with no confidently assigned D gene. The sequence derives from a human donor in good health. Sequenced input: memory CD4+ T cells from blood. Per the publication, the cell subset or site label means: total memory CD4 T cells sorted directly ex vivo, unstimulated. The CDR3 protein sequence reads: CASSLALLGNTGELFF. The bases read TGTGCCAGCAGCTTAGCGCTACTGGGGAACACCGGGGAGCTGTTTTTT.